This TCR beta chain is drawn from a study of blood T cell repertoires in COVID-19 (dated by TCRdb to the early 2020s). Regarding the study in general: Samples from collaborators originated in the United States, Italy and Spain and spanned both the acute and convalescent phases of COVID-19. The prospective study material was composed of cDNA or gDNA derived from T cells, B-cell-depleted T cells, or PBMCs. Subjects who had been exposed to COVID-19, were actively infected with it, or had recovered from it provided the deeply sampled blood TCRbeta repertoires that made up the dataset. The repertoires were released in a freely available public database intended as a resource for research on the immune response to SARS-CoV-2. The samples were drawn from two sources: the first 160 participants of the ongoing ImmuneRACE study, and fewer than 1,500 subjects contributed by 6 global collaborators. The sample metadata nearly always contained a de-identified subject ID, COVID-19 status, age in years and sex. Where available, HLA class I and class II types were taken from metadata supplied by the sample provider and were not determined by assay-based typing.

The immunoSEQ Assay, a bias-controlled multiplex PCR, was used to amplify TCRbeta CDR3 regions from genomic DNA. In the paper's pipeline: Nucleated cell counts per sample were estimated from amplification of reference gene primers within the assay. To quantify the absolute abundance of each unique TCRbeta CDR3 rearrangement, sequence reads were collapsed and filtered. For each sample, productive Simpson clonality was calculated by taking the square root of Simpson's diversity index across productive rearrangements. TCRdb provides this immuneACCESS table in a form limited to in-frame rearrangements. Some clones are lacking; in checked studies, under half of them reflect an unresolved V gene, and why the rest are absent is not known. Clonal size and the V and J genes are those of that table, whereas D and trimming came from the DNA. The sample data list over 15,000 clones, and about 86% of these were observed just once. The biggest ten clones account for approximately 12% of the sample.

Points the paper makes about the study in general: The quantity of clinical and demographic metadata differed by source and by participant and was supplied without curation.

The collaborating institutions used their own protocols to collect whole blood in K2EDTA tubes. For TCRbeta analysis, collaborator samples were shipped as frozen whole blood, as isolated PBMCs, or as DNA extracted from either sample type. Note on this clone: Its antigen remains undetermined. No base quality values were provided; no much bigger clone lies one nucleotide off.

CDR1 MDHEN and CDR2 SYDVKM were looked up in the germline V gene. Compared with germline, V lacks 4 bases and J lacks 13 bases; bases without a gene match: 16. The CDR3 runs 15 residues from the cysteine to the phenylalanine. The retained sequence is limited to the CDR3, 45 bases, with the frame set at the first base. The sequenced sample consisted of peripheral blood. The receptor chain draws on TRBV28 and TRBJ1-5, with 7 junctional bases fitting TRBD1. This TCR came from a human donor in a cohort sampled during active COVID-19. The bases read TGTGCCAGCAGTTCCCATCCCGACAGGGCTGGAGGTCAGCATTTT. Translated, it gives CASSSHPDRAGGQHF.